Listed below are T cell receptor beta chains from one sample, sequenced in a study of Tregs in tolerant kidney transplant recipients. Clones were sequenced by immunoSEQ multiplex PCR, and TCRdb holds only the in-frame ones, with some missing. The sample lists tens of thousands of clones, roughly 90% occurring once. The specimen comprised CD4+ T cells from blood (PBMCs), sampled 24 months after the transplant. These receptors came from a human patient who received a combined kidney and bone marrow transplant. Some T cells may possibly be graft donor cells. Both conserved end residues are part of each CDR3. The D gene is left open where the match is weak. The size field is filled for only some rows; it gives once, few, many or a size class.

V gene,D gene,clone size,J gene,CDR3 protein,CDR3 DNA
TRBV11-3,.,.,TRBJ2-7,CASSLGGEAYEQYF,TGTGCCAGCAGCTTGGGCGGGGAGGCCTACGAGCAGTACTTC
TRBV5-1,.,.,TRBJ1-3,CASSFFGLSGNTIYF,TGCGCCAGCAGCTTTTTTGGCCTTTCTGGAAACACCATATATTTT
TRBV30,.,.,TRBJ2-1,CAWSLILGSNEQFF,TGTGCCTGGAGCTTAATACTAGGGAGCAATGAGCAGTTCTTC
TRBV30,TRBD2,.,TRBJ2-2,CAWSPTGLAGGGTGELFF,TGTGCCTGGAGCCCTACGGGACTAGCGGGAGGAGGGACCGGGGAGCTGTTTTTT
TRBV28,TRBD1,.,TRBJ2-5,CASSTTWTGRETQYF,TGTGCCAGCAGTACAACGTGGACAGGGAGGGAGACCCAGTACTTC
TRBV4-2,.,.,TRBJ2-3,CASSLTSAGTPTDTQYF,TGTGCCAGCAGCCTCACCTCGGCGGGGACCCCCACAGATACGCAGTATTTT
TRBV5-1,.,.,TRBJ2-3,CASSVTGQPIGDTQYF,TGCGCCAGCAGCGTGACAGGCCAACCAATCGGGGATACGCAGTATTTT
TRBV11-3,.,.,TRBJ1-1,CASSAGIYTEAFF,TGTGCCAGCAGCGCAGGGATCTACACTGAAGCTTTCTTT
TRBV2,.,.,TRBJ2-3,CASSTFASDTQYF,TGTGCCAGCTCTACTTTCGCGAGCGATACGCAGTATTTT
TRBV30,.,.,TRBJ1-2,CAWSVLGIMRHYGYTF,TGTGCCTGGAGTGTACTAGGCATAATGAGGCACTATGGCTACACCTTC
TRBV5-1,.,.,TRBJ2-5,CASSLAFQETQYF,TGCGCCAGCAGCTTGGCGTTTCAAGAGACCCAGTACTTC
TRBV7-2,.,.,TRBJ2-6,CASRETRALSGANVLTF,TGTGCCAGCAGGGAGACCAGGGCCCTCTCTGGGGCCAACGTCCTGACTTTC
TRBV11-1,.,.,TRBJ1-1,CASSSSAEAFF,TGTGCCAGCAGCTCTTCGGCTGAAGCTTTCTTT
TRBV9,TRBD1,.,TRBJ2-3,CASSSGGSATDTQYF,TGTGCCAGCAGCTCAGGGGGTAGTGCGACAGATACGCAGTATTTT
TRBV23-1,TRBD2,.,TRBJ2-4,CASGSSGGGGNIQYF,TGCGCCAGCGGTTCTAGCGGAGGAGGAGGGAACATTCAGTACTTC
TRBV9,TRBD2,.,TRBJ2-5,CASSPPGVGGQETQYF,TGTGCCAGCAGCCCCCCGGGGGTGGGGGGGCAAGAGACCCAGTACTTC
TRBV11-2,TRBD2,.,TRBJ2-2,CASSSQREGTGELFF,TGTGCCAGCAGCTCTCAGCGGGAGGGCACCGGGGAGCTGTTTTTT
TRBV7-9,TRBD2,.,TRBJ2-1,CASSLAGTSGRNEQFF,TGTGCCAGCAGCTTAGCCGGGACTAGCGGGAGAAATGAGCAGTTCTTC
TRBV6-4,TRBD2,.,TRBJ2-7,CASSAKPRTSGPYF,TGTGCCAGCAGTGCCAAGCCCCGGACTAGCGGGCCCTACTTC
TRBV9,TRBD2,.,TRBJ2-1,CASSVLAGGHGNEQFF,TGTGCCAGCAGCGTACTAGCGGGAGGGCATGGCAATGAGCAGTTCTTC
TRBV27,TRBD1,.,TRBJ1-2,CASRRQGPANYGYTF,TGTGCCAGCAGAAGACAGGGCCCAGCTAACTATGGCTACACCTTC
TRBV10-3,.,.,TRBJ1-2,CAISESGQNYGYTF,TGTGCCATCAGTGAGTCGGGCCAGAACTATGGCTACACCTTC
TRBV4-3,TRBD2,.,TRBJ2-3,CASSRVPGLAGARSTDTQYF,TGCGCCAGCAGCCGAGTGCCGGGACTAGCGGGAGCTCGTAGCACAGATACGCAGTATTTT
TRBV9,.,.,TRBJ2-7,CASSARVGGRLNEQYF,TGTGCCAGCAGCGCCCGGGTGGGCGGCAGACTAAACGAGCAGTACTTC
TRBV9,.,.,TRBJ1-1,CASSVAGNTEAFF,TGTGCCAGCAGCGTAGCAGGGAACACTGAAGCTTTCTTT
TRBV10-3,.,.,TRBJ1-6,CAISERPAENSPLHF,TGTGCCATCAGTGAACGGCCGGCGGAGAATTCCCCCCTCCACTTT
TRBV6-6,.,.,TRBJ2-2,CASSYPNTGELFF,TGTGCCAGCAGTTATCCTAACACCGGGGAGCTGTTTTTT
TRBV4-2,.,.,TRBJ2-3,CASSQPLDRLDTDTQYF,TGTGCCAGCAGCCAACCCCTTGACAGGTTGGACACAGATACGCAGTATTTT
TRBV28,.,.,TRBJ1-4,CASSSPQEGKLFF,TGTGCCAGCAGTTCCCCCCAAGAGGGAAAACTGTTTTTT
TRBV6-1,TRBD2,.,TRBJ2-1,CASRVAGGGPNEQFF,TGTGCCAGCAGGGTAGCGGGAGGTGGGCCGAATGAGCAGTTCTTC
TRBV19,TRBD1,few,TRBJ1-1,CASLQGDTEAFF,TGTGCCAGTTTACAGGGGGACACTGAAGCTTTCTTT